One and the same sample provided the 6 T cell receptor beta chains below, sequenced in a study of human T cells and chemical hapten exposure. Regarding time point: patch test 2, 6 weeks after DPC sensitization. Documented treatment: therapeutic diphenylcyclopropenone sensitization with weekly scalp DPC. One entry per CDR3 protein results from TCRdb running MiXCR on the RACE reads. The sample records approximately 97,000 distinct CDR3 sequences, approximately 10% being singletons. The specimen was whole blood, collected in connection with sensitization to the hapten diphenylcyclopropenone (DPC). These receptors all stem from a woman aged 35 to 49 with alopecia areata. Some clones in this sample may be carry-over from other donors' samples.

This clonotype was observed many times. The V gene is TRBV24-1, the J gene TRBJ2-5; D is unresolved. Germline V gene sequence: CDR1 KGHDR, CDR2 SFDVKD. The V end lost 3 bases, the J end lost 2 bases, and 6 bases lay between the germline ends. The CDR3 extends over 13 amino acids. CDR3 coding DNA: TGTGCCACCAGTGATGGGCAGCAAGAGACCCAGTACTTC. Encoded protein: CATSDGQQETQYF.

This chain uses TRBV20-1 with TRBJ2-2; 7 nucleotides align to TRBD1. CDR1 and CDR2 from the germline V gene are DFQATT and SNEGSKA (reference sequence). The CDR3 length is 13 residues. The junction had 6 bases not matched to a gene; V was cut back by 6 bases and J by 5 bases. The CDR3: CSAPGQKTGELFF. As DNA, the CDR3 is TGCAGTGCCCCGGGACAGAAGACCGGGGAGCTGTTTTTT.

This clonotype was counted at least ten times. The CDR3 reads CASSPGDLGLAGELFF. The CDR3, as DNA: TGTGCCAGCAGTCCGGGGGATTTGGGGCTAGCCGGGGAGCTGTTTTTT. The V and J genes are TRBV6-2 or TRBV6-3 and TRBJ2-2; possibly TRBD2 for D (6 bases). The CDR3 is made up of 16 amino acids. From germline, CDR1 is MNHEY and CDR2 SVGEGT. The germline V and J ends were trimmed by 5 bases and 6 bases, with 19 bases remaining between them.

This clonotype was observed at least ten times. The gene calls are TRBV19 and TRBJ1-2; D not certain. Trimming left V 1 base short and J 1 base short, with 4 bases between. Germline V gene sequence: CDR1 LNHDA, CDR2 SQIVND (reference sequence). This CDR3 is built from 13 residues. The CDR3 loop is CASSIALNYGYTF. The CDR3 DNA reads TGTGCCAGTAGTATAGCCCTTAACTATGGCTACACCTTC.

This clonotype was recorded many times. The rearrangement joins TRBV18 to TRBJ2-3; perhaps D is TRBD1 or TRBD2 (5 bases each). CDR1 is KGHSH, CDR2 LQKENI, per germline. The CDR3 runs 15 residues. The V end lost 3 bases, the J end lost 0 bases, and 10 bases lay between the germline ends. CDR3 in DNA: TGTGCCAGCTCACCGAGGGGTTTCAGCACAGATACGCAGTATTTT. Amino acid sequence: CASSPRGFSTDTQYF. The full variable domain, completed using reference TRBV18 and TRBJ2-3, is NAGVMQNPRHLVRRRGQEARLRCSPMKGHSHVYWYRQLPEEGLKFMVYLQKENIIDESGMPKERFSAEFPKEGPSILRIQQVVRGDSAAYFCASSPRGFSTDTQYFGPGTRLTVL.

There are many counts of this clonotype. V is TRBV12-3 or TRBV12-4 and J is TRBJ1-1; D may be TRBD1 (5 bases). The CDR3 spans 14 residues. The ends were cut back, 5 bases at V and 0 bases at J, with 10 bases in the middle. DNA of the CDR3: TGTGCCAGCAGTACGGACATATTGAACACTGAAGCTTTCTTT. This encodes CASSTDILNTEAFF.